This is a list of T cell receptor beta chains from one sample in a study of T cell changes during pregnancy in multiple sclerosis. The protocol was immunoSEQ multiplex PCR, while the TCRdb copy is restricted to in-frame clones and leaves out a portion. The sample contains approximately 22,000 clones, approximately 80% of which appear only once. The specimen comprised CD8+ T cells from peripheral blood mononuclear cells, sampled in the first trimester of pregnancy. Receptors originate from a female donor in good health, enrolled as a control in a pregnancy study. CDR3s include the opening cysteine and the closing phenylalanine or tryptophan. D genes are given only for firm matches. A clone size is listed for some rows: how often the clone was seen (once, few, many), or a class if it is expanded.

>NA|16|TRBD2|TRBV7-2|TRBJ2-3
TGTGCCAGCAGCCCCGCGACTAGCGGTTGGGTAGATACGCAGTATTTT
CASSPATSGWVDTQYF
>NA|15|TRBD1|TRBV6-1|TRBJ1-5
TGTGCCAGCAGTGATCATGGGACAGGGAATCAGCCCCAGCATTTT
CASSDHGTGNQPQHF
>once|12|NA|TRBV27|TRBJ2-7
TGTGCCAGCAGTTCGGGGACACCCGGGCAGTACTTC
CASSSGTPGQYF
>NA|13|NA|TRBV7-8|TRBJ2-3
TGTGCCAGCAGCCCCGAGAATGCAGATACGCAGTATTTT
CASSPENADTQYF
>NA|13|TRBD2|TRBV14|TRBJ2-7
TGTGCCAGCAGCCGGACTAGTACGGGGGAGCAGTACTTC
CASSRTSTGEQYF
>many|15|TRBD1|TRBV6-1|TRBJ1-6
TGTGCCAGCAATATACAGGGGGCGAGTAATTCACCCCTCCACTTT
CASNIQGASNSPLHF
>NA|15|NA|TRBV9|TRBJ2-7
TGTGCCAGCAGCCCCCGTACGACAGGCTCCTACGAGCAGTACTTC
CASSPRTTGSYEQYF
>NA|15|NA|TRBV19|TRBJ1-2
TGTGCCAGTAGTATAGGCCTAGATAGGAACTATGGCTACACCTTC
CASSIGLDRNYGYTF
>NA|14|TRBD2|TRBV6-1|TRBJ2-7
TGTGCCAGCAGTGGGGGGGGGTTCGTCGACGAGCAGTACTTC
CASSGGGFVDEQYF
>many|14|NA|TRBV7-2|TRBJ1-6
TGTGCCAGCAGCTCCCCTGAGGCAAATTCACCCCTCCACTTT
CASSSPEANSPLHF
>NA|16|NA|TRBV21-1|TRBJ2-7
TGTGCCAGCAGCGACAAATCCGGGACAGGGCCCGACGAGCAGTACTTC
CASSDKSGTGPDEQYF
>NA|20|TRBD1|TRBV27|TRBJ1-6
TGTGCCAGCAGTCGTCGTACCGGGACAGGGGGCGTAAAAGGCAATTCACCCCTCCACTTT
CASSRRTGTGGVKGNSPLHF
>NA|15|NA|TRBV25-1|TRBJ2-3
TGTGCCAGCAGTGAATATACCCGGGGCACAGATACGCAGTATTTT
CASSEYTRGTDTQYF
>NA|12|TRBD1|TRBV6-5|TRBJ2-1
TGTGCCAGCAGTTACTCGGACAGGGAGCAGTTCTTC
CASSYSDREQFF
>NA|17|TRBD2|TRBV5-6|TRBJ2-3
TGTGCCAGCAGAATTGGAGGACTAGCGGGACTTACAGATACGCAGTATTTT
CASRIGGLAGLTDTQYF
>NA|15|TRBD1|TRBV2|TRBJ2-7
TGTGCCAGCAGAAGCAGTACAGGGGGCAGGTACGAGCAGTACTTC
CASRSSTGGRYEQYF
>NA|16|NA|TRBV10-3|TRBJ2-6
TGTGCCGCCTCCTGGAGATATAGCTCTGGGGCCAACGTCCTGACTTTC
CAASWRYSSGANVLTF
>NA|16|TRBD2|TRBV9|TRBJ2-1
TGTGCCAGCAGCGTAGGGGTCGGGGGGGCCGACAATGAGCAGTTCTTC
CASSVGVGGADNEQFF
>NA|15|TRBD1|TRBV19|TRBJ2-3
TGTGCCAGTAGTATCGGGACAGGGGCCACAGATACGCAGTATTTT
CASSIGTGATDTQYF
>NA|12|NA|TRBV29-1|TRBJ1-2
TGCAGCGCCAGGGTTTCAAACTATGGCTACACCTTC
CSARVSNYGYTF
>few|12|NA|TRBV10-3|TRBJ1-2
TGTGCCATCAGTGAAGGGGGGGGTGGCTACACCTTC
CAISEGGGGYTF
>once|17|TRBD1|TRBV7-2|TRBJ2-1
TGTGCCAGCAGCTCGACACAGGGGAAGAGCTCCTACAATGAGCAGTTCTTC
CASSSTQGKSSYNEQFF
>NA|15|NA|TRBV10-1|TRBJ2-3
TGCGCCAGCCTCCATGAGGCTAGCCGACGAGTTACGCAGTATTTT
CASLHEASRRVTQYF
>NA|18|NA|TRBV7-6|TRBJ2-1
TGTGCCAGCAGCTTATTTCGCCCCCTAGGTAACTCCTACAATGAGCAGTTCTTC
CASSLFRPLGNSYNEQFF
>few|17|TRBD1|TRBV6-1|TRBJ2-3
TGTGCCAGCAGTGAGCCACAGGGGATTTATTCCACAGATACGCAGTATTTT
CASSEPQGIYSTDTQYF
>NA|15|TRBD1|TRBV6-4|TRBJ1-6
TGTGCCAGCAGTGAATCAGCAGGGGGACCCTCACCCCTCCACTTT
CASSESAGGPSPLHF
>NA|12|NA|TRBV23-1|TRBJ1-2
TGCGCCAGCAGAAGGACAGCCTATGGCTACACCTTC
CASRRTAYGYTF
>NA|14|NA|TRBV6-1|TRBJ1-6
TGTGCCAGCAGTGAATGGGGCCTTAATTCACCCCTCCACTTT
CASSEWGLNSPLHF
>NA|15|TRBD2|TRBV4-3|TRBJ2-7
TGCGCCAGCAGCCAAGATGCGGGGGGCGCCTACGAGCAGTACTTC
CASSQDAGGAYEQYF
>NA|16|TRBD2|TRBV28|TRBJ2-5
TGTGCCAGCAGCGATGGACTAGCGGTGTACCAAGAGACCCAGTACTTC
CASSDGLAVYQETQYF
>NA|15|NA|TRBV5-4|TRBJ2-5
TGTGCCAGCAGCCATGCCGACTACCCTAAAGAGACCCAGTACTTC
CASSHADYPKETQYF
>NA|14|NA|TRBV28|TRBJ1-2
TGTGCCAGCAGTTCCCCGGCAGGGGAGCGTGGCTACACCTTC
CASSSPAGERGYTF
>NA|15|TRBD1|TRBV11-2|TRBJ2-5
TGTGCCAGCAGCCCCTCGACAGGGGGTGAAGAGACCCAGTACTTC
CASSPSTGGEETQYF
>NA|15|TRBD2|TRBV7-2|TRBJ2-3
TGTGCCAGCAGCGCGGGGCTAGCGGACACAGATACGCAGTATTTT
CASSAGLADTDTQYF
>few|11|NA|TRBV5-6|TRBJ1-1
TGTGCCAGCAGCTACGGGACAGAAGCTTTCTTT
CASSYGTEAFF
>NA|17|TRBD1|TRBV27|TRBJ2-1
TGTGCCAGCAGTCCGTGGACAGGGGCATTCGTATACAATGAGCAGTTCTTC
CASSPWTGAFVYNEQFF
>NA|12|NA|TRBV2|TRBJ2-5
TGTGCCAGTGGGGACTGGGAAGAGACCCAGTACTTC
CASGDWEETQYF
>NA|14|NA|TRBV19|TRBJ1-6
TGTGCCAGTAGTATGGCAGGGCCCAATTCACCCCTCCACTTT
CASSMAGPNSPLHF
>NA|14|TRBD1|TRBV19|TRBJ1-1
TGTGCCAGTAGTGCCGGACAGGGGGTCGGTGAAGCTTTCTTT
CASSAGQGVGEAFF
>NA|16|TRBD1|TRBV28|TRBJ1-1
TGTGCCAGCAGTCCGTCCCGGGACAGCTTGAACACTGAAGCTTTCTTT
CASSPSRDSLNTEAFF
>NA|12|TRBD1|TRBV19|TRBJ2-7
TGTGCCAGCTCGACAGGGGGCGGCCAGCAGTACTTC
CASSTGGGQQYF
>NA|13|TRBD1|TRBV9|TRBJ1-2
TGTGCCAGCAGCGTAGGGACAGGGAATGGCTACACCTTC
CASSVGTGNGYTF
>NA|15|NA|TRBV5-8|TRBJ2-5
TGTGCCAGCAGCTTGCCGACAGCTAATAGAGAGACCCAGTACTTC
CASSLPTANRETQYF
>NA|15|TRBD2|TRBV7-9|TRBJ2-3
TGTGCCAGCAGCCCCGGGACTACGAGCACAGATACGCAGTATTTT
CASSPGTTSTDTQYF
>NA|15|TRBD2|TRBV9|TRBJ2-1
TGTGCCAGCAGCCCGCGGACTAGCGGGAGACAAGAGCAGTTCTTC
CASSPRTSGRQEQFF
>NA|14|NA|TRBV5-1|TRBJ1-6
TGCGCCAGTCGGTCTGAGGGCCTTAATTCACCCCTCCACTTT
CASRSEGLNSPLHF
>NA|15|TRBD1|TRBV7-2|TRBJ2-7
TGTGCCAGCAGCTTAGGAGGACAGGGAGCTTACGAGCAGTACTTC
CASSLGGQGAYEQYF
>once|15|TRBD1|TRBV5-1|TRBJ2-5
TGCGCCAGCAGTTCGGAGATTGGGGACAGGGGGACCCAGTACTTC
CASSSEIGDRGTQYF
>NA|14|NA|TRBV7-8|TRBJ1-1
TGTGCCAGCAGCTTCGGGGACATGAACACTGAAGCTTTCTTT
CASSFGDMNTEAFF
>few|13|NA|TRBV7-9|TRBJ2-5
TGTGCCAGAACCCCTCGGCCGGGAGAGACCCAGTACTTC
CARTPRPGETQYF
>NA|16|TRBD1|TRBV6-4|TRBJ1-1
TGTGCCAGCAGTGACTCCTCCGACAGGGGGTCCACTGAAGCTTTCTTT
CASSDSSDRGSTEAFF
>NA|15|NA|TRBV28|TRBJ1-4
TGTGCCAGCAGTCCCTCCACAGGGACTAATGAAAAACTGTTTTTT
CASSPSTGTNEKLFF
>NA|15|TRBD2|TRBV5-4|TRBJ2-1
TGTGCCAGCAGCTTTGGACTAGCGGCCAACAATGAGCAGTTCTTC
CASSFGLAANNEQFF
>NA|16|TRBD2|TRBV4-2|TRBJ2-3
TGTGCCAGCAGCCAGGCTAGCGGGGGGCTCACAGATACGCAGTATTTT
CASSQASGGLTDTQYF
>NA|14|TRBD2|TRBV6-4|TRBJ2-7
TGTGCCAGCAGTCCTAGCGGGGGGGCCGACGAGCAGTACTTC
CASSPSGGADEQYF
>NA|16|NA|TRBV16|TRBJ1-5
TGTGCCAGCAGCCCTAAACCGACAACGAGCAATCAGCCCCAGCATTTT
CASSPKPTTSNQPQHF
>NA|15|NA|TRBV14|TRBJ2-3
TGTGCCAGCAGCCAAGAGCACAGGGTACGAGATACGCAGTATTTT
CASSQEHRVRDTQYF
>NA|19|TRBD1|TRBV7-3|TRBJ1-4
TGTGCCAGCAGTCTCCGGGGACCTAACGGACAGGGGGAGAATGAAAAACTGTTTTTT
CASSLRGPNGQGENEKLFF
>NA|14|NA|TRBV6-6|TRBJ2-4
TGTGCCAGCAGTTACTCGGAGGCCAAAAACATTCAGTACTTC
CASSYSEAKNIQYF
>NA|14|TRBD1|TRBV7-6|TRBJ1-1
TGTGCCAGCAGCCCCGAATGGACAGGCACTGAAGCTTTCTTT
CASSPEWTGTEAFF